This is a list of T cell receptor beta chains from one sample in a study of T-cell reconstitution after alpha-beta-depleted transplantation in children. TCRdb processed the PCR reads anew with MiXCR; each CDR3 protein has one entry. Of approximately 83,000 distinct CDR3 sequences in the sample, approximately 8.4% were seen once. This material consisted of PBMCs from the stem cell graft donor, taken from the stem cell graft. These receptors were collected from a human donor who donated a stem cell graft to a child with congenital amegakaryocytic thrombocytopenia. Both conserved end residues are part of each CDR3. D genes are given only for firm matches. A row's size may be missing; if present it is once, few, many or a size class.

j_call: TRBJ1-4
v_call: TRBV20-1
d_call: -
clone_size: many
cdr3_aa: CSARGQTNEKLFF
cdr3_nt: TGCAGTGCTAGGGGCCAGACTAATGAAAAACTGTTTTTT

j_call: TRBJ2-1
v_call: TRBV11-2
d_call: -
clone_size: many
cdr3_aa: CASSSWDFNEQFF
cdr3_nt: TGTGCCAGCAGCTCCTGGGACTTTAATGAGCAGTTCTTC

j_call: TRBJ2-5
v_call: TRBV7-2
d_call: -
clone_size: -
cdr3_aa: CASSLQSNQETQYF
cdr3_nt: TGTGCCAGCAGCTTACAATCTAATCAAGAGACCCAGTACTTC

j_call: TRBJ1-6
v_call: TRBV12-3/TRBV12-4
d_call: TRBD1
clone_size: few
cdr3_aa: CASSSTDREGSPLHF
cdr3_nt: TGTGCCAGCAGTTCGACGGACAGGGAAGGGTCACCCCTCCACTTT

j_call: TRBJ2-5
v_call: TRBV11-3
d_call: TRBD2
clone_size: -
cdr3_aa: CASSRGEVAGQETQYF
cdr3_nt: TGTGCCAGCAGCCGGGGCGAGGTAGCGGGTCAAGAGACCCAGTACTTC

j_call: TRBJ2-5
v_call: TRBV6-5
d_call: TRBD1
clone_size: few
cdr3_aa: CASSSGGFRDRGPQETQYF
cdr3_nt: TGTGCCAGCAGTTCAGGGGGATTTCGGGACAGGGGGCCGCAAGAGACCCAGTACTTC

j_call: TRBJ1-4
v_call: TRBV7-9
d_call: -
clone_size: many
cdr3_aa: CASSGTESGILPNEKLFF
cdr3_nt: TGTGCCAGCAGCGGCACCGAATCCGGCATATTACCCAATGAAAAACTGTTTTTT

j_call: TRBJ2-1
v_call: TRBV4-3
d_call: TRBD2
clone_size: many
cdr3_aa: CASSPGVAGLGEQFF
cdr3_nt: TGCGCCAGCAGCCCGGGGGTAGCGGGATTAGGTGAGCAGTTCTTC

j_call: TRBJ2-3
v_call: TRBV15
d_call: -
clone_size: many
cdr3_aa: CATSRAWGPELTDTQYF
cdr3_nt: TGTGCCACCAGCAGAGCGTGGGGCCCGGAGCTTACAGATACGCAGTATTTT

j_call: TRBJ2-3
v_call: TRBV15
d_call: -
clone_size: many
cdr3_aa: CATSKRRSGADTQYF
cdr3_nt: TGTGCCACCAGCAAAAGAAGGTCCGGCGCAGATACGCAGTATTTT

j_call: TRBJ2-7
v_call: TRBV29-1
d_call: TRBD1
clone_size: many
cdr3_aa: CSVDGGQGIHEQYF
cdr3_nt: TGCAGCGTTGATGGGGGACAGGGAATCCACGAGCAGTACTTC

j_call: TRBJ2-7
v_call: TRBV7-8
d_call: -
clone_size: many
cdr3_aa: CASSPTGGPSSYEQYF
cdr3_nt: TGTGCCAGCAGCCCCACAGGTGGACCAAGCTCCTACGAGCAGTACTTC

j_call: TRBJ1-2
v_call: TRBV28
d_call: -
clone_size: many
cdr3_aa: CASSLGSGYGYTF
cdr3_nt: TGTGCCAGCAGCTTGGGCAGCGGCTATGGCTACACCTTC

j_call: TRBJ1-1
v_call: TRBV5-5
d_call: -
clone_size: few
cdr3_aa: CASSIWDVSEAFF
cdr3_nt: TGTGCCAGCAGCATCTGGGACGTGTCTGAAGCTTTCTTT

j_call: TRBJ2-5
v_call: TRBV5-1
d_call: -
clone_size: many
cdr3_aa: CASSFNEGGTQYF
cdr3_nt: TGCGCCAGCAGCTTCAACGAAGGAGGGACCCAGTACTTC

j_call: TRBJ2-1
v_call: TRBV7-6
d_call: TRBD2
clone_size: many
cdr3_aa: CASSPSGIWDEQFF
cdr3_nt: TGTGCCAGCAGTCCTAGCGGGATCTGGGATGAGCAGTTCTTC

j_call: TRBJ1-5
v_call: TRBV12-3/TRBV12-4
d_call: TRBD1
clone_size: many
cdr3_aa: CASSAGTGKFQPQHF
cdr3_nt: TGTGCCAGCAGTGCCGGGACAGGGAAATTCCAGCCCCAGCATTTT

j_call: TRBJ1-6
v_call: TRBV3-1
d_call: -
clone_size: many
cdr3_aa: CASSRLVNNSPLHF
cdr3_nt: TGTGCCAGCAGCCGGTTAGTCAATAATTCACCCCTCCACTTT

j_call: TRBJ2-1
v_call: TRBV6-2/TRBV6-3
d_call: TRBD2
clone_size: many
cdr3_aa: CASRGRLAGVGEQFF
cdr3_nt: TGTGCCAGCAGGGGCCGACTAGCGGGAGTGGGTGAGCAGTTCTTC

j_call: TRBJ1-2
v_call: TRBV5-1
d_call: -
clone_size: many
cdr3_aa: CASSFGSNYGYTF
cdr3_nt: TGCGCCAGCAGCTTCGGCAGTAACTATGGCTACACCTTC

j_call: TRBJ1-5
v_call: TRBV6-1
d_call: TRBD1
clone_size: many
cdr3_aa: CASSERGGGGGQPQHF
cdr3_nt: TGTGCCAGCAGTGAAAGAGGAGGGGGCGGGGGTCAGCCCCAGCATTTT

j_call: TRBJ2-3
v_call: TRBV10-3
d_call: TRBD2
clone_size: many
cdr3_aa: CAISDLLAGRTDTQYF
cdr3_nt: TGTGCCATCAGCGACCTACTAGCGGGGCGCACAGATACGCAGTATTTT

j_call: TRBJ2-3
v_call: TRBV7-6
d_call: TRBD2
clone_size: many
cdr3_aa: CASSPGLASTDTQYF
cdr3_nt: TGTGCCAGCAGCCCGGGACTAGCGAGCACAGATACGCAGTATTTT

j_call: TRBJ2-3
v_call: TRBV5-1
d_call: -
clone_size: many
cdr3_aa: CASSLREGSSTDTQYF
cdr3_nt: TGCGCCAGCAGCTTGAGAGAGGGTTCTAGCACAGATACGCAGTATTTT

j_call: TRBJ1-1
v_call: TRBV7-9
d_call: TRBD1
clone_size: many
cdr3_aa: CASSSGQGPKTEAFF
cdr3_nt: TGTGCCAGCAGCTCCGGACAGGGGCCGAAGACTGAAGCTTTCTTT

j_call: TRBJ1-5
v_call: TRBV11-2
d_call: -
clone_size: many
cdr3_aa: CASSLDSYGGRREPQHF
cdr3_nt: TGTGCCAGCAGCTTAGATTCATATGGGGGGCGCCGGGAGCCCCAGCATTTT

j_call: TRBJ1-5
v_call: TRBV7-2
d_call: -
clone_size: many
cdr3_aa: CASSLVGDQPQHF
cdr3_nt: TGTGCCAGCAGCTTAGTGGGGGATCAGCCCCAGCATTTT

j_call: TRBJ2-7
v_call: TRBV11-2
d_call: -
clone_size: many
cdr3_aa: CASSLDTAYTSYEQYF
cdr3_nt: TGTGCCAGCAGCTTAGATACGGCGTACACTTCCTACGAGCAGTACTTC

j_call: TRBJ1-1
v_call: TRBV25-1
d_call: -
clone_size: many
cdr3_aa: CASSEGLVVTEAFF
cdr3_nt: TGTGCCAGCAGTGAGGGATTGGTGGTCACTGAAGCTTTCTTT

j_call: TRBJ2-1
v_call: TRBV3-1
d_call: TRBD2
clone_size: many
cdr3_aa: CASSQDLLAGAQYNEQFF
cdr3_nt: TGTGCCAGCAGCCAAGATCTTTTGGCGGGAGCGCAGTACAATGAGCAGTTCTTC

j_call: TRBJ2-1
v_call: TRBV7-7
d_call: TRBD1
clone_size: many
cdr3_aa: CASSLGDRSYNEQFF
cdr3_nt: TGTGCCAGCAGCTTAGGGGACAGATCCTACAATGAGCAGTTCTTC

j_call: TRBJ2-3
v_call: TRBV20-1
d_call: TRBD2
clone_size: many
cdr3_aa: CSARDFMNGGAGVDTQYF
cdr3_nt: TGCAGTGCTAGAGATTTCATGAACGGGGGGGCAGGGGTAGATACGCAGTATTTT

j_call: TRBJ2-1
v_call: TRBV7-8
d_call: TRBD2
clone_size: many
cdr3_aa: CASSLFGGSSYNEQFF
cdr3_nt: TGTGCCAGCAGCTTATTTGGCGGGAGCTCCTACAATGAGCAGTTCTTC

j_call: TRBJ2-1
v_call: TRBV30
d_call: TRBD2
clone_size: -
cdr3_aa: CAWRGYGEIAGTYNEQFF
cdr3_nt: TGTGCCTGGAGAGGGTACGGGGAAATAGCGGGAACCTACAATGAGCAGTTCTTC

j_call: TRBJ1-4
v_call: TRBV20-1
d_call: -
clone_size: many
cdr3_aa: CSARNPNQREKLFF
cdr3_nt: TGCAGTGCTAGAAACCCCAACCAGAGAGAGAAACTGTTTTTT

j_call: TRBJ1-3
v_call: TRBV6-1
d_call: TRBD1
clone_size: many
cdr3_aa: CASTRGQGPYSGNTIYF
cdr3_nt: TGTGCCAGCACCCGGGGACAGGGCCCTTACTCTGGAAACACCATATATTTT

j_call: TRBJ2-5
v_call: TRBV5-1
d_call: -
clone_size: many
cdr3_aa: CASSLSGAYQETQYF
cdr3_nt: TGCGCCAGCAGCTTATCGGGGGCGTACCAAGAGACCCAGTACTTC

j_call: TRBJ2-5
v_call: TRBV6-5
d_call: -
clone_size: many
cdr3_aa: CASTREVGETQYF
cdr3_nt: TGTGCCAGCACCAGGGAGGTCGGGGAGACCCAGTACTTC

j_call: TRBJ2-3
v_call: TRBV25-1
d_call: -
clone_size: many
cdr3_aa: CASSSRGHTDTQYF
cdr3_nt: TGTGCCAGCAGTTCCCGGGGACACACAGATACGCAGTATTTT

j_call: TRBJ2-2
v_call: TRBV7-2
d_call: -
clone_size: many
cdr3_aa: CASSLALGSGELFF
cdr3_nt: TGTGCCAGCAGCTTAGCGCTTGGGTCCGGGGAGCTGTTTTTT

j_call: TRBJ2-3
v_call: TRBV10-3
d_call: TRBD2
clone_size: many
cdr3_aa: CAISGIAGDTDTQYF
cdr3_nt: TGTGCCATCAGTGGAATAGCGGGGGACACAGATACGCAGTATTTT

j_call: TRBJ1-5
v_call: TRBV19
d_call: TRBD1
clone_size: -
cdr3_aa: CASSGTGVQPQHF
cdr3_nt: TGTGCCAGTAGCGGGACAGGGGTTCAGCCCCAGCATTTT

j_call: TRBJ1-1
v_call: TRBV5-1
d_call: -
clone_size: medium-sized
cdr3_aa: CASSSSRGAFF
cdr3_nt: TGCGCCAGCAGCTCATCCCGGGGAGCTTTCTTT

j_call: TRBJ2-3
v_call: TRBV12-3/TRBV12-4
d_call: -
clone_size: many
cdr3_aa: CASSATTDTQYF
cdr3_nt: TGTGCCAGCAGTGCTACCACAGATACGCAGTATTTT

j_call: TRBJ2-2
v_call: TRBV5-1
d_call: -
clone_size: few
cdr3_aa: CASSQGTPHRELFF
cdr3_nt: TGCGCCAGCAGCCAGGGGACACCGCACCGGGAGCTGTTTTTT

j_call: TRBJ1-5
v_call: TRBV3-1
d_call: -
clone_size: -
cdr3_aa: CASSQQRGSQPQHF
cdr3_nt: TGTGCCAGCAGCCAACAAAGGGGTAGTCAGCCCCAGCATTTC

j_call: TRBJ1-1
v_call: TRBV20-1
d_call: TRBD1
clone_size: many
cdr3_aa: CSARGRDRVYTEAFF
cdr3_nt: TGCAGTGCTAGAGGGCGGGACAGGGTGTACACTGAAGCTTTCTTT

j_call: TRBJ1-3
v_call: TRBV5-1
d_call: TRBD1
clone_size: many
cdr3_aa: CASSPLLQGGNTIYF
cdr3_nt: TGCGCCAGCAGCCCCCTGCTACAGGGGGGAAACACCATATATTTT

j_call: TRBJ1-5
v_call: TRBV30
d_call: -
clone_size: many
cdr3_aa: CAWGYPGHPDQPQHF
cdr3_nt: TGTGCCTGGGGCTATCCGGGACACCCTGATCAGCCCCAGCATTTT

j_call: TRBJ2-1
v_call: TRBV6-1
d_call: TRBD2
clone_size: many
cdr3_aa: CASSARLAGSYNEQFF
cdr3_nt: TGTGCCAGCAGTGCTAGACTAGCGGGCTCCTACAATGAGCAGTTCTTC

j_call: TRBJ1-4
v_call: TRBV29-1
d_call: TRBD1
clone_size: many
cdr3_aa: CSVGGSNEKLFF
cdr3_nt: TGCAGTGTAGGGGGCTCTAATGAAAAACTGTTTTTT

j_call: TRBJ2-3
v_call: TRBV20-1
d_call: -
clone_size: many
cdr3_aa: CSARSGAGYTDTQYF
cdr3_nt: TGCAGTGCTAGATCGGGCGCGGGTTACACAGATACGCAGTATTTT

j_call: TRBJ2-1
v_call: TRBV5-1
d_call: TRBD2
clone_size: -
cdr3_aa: CASSDTSGRGNEQFF
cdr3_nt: TGCGCCAGCAGTGACACTAGCGGGAGAGGGAATGAGCAGTTCTTC

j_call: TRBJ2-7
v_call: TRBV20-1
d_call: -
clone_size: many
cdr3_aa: CSAREVGVPLEQYF
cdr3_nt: TGCAGTGCTCGCGAAGTGGGGGTCCCCCTCGAGCAGTACTTC